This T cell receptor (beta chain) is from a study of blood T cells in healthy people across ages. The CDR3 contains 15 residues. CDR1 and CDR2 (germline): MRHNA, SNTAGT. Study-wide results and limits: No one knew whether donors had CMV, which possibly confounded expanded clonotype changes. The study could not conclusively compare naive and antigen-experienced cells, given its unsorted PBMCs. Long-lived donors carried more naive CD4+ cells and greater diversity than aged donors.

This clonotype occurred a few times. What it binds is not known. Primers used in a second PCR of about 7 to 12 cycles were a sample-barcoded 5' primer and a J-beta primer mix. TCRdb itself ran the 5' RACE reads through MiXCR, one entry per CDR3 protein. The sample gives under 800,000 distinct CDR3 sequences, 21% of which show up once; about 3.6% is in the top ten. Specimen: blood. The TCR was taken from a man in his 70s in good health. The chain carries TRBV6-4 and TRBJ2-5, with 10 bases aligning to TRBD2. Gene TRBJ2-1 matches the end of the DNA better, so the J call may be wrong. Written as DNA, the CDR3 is TGTGCCAGCAGTTTCCTAGCGGGAGTAGGCAATGAGCAGTTCTTC. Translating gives CASSFLAGVGNEQFF.